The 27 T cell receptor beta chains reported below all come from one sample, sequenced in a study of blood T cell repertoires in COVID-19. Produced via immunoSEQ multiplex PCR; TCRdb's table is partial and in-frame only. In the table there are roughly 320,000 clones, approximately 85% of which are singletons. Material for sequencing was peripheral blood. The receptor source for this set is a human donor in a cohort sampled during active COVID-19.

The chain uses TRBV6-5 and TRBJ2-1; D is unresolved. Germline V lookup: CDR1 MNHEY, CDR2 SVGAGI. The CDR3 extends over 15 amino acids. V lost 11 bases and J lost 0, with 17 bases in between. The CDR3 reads CAAARSTTSYNEQFF. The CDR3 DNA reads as TGTGCCGCCGCAAGGAGTACGACCTCCTACAATGAGCAGTTCTTC.

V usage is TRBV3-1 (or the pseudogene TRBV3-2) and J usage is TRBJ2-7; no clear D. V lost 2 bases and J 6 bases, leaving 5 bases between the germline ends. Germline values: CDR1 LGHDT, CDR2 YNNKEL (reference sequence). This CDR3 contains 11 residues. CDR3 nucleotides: TGTGCCAGCAGCCAAAAGCGCGAGCAGTACTTC. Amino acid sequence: CASSQKREQYF.

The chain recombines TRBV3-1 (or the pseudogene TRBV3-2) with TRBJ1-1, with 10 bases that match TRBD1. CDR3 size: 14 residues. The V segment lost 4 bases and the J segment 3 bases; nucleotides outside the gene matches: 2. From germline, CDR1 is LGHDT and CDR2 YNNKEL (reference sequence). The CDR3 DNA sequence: TGTGCCAGCAGCCGGGACAGGGGAGACACTGAAGCTTTCTTT. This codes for CASSRDRGDTEAFF.

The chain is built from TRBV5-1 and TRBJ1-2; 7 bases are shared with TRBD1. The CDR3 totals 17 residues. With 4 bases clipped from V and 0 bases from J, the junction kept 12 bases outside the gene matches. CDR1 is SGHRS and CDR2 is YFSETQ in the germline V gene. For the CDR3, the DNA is TGCGCCAGCAGCCAGACCGCGGGACAGAAACCTAACTATGGCTACACCTTC. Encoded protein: CASSQTAGQKPNYGYTF.

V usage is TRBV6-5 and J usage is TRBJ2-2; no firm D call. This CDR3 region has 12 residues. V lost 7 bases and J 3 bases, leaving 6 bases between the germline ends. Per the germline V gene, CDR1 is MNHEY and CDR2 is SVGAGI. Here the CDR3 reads CASNIYTGELFF. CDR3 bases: TGTGCCAGCAACATATACACCGGGGAGCTGTTTTTT.

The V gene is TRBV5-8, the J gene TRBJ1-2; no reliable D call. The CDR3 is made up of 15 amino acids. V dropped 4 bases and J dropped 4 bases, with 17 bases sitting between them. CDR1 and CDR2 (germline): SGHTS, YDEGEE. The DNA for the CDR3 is TGTGCCAGCAGCCCCTATCGAGGGAGCGGCTATGGCTACACCTTC. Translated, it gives CASSPYRGSGYGYTF.

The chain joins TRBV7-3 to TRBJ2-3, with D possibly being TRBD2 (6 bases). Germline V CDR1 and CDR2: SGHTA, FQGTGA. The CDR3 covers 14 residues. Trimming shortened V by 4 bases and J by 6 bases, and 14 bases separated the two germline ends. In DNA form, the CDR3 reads TGTGCCAGCAGCTCCTCGGGGGTTGGGGATACGCAGTATTTT. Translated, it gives CASSSSGVGDTQYF.

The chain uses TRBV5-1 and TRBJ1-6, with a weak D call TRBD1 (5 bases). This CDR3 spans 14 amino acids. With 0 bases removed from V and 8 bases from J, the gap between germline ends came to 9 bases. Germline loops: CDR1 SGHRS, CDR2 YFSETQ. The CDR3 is CASSLGQRDSPLHF. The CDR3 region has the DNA TGCGCCAGCAGCTTGGGACAGCGCGATTCACCCCTCCACTTT.

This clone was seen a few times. The DNA for the CDR3 is TGTGCCAGCAGCAAAGAGACAGGGGGCTTTTCACCCCTCCACTTT. Its protein product is CASSKETGGFSPLHF. The J gene is TRBJ1-6, the V gene TRBV7-9, with TRBD1 matching over 10 bases. The CDR3 covers 15 residues. V was clipped by 5 bases and J by 9 bases; unmatched bases: 7. Germline V gives CDR1 SEHNR, CDR2 FQNEAQ (reference sequence). Based on the CDR3 plus reference TRBV7-9 and TRBJ1-6, the full variable domain is DTGVSQNPRHKITKRGQNVTFRCDPISEHNRLYWYRQTLGQGPEFLTYFQNEAQLEKSRLLSDRFSAERPKGSFSTLEIQRTEQGDSAMYLCASSKETGGFSPLHFGNGTRLTVT.

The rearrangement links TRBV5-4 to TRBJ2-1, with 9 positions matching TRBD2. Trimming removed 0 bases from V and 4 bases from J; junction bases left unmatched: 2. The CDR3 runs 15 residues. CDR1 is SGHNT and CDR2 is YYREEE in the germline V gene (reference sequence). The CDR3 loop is CASSLGSGGYNEQFF. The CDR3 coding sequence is TGTGCCAGCAGCTTGGGCAGCGGGGGGTACAATGAGCAGTTCTTC.

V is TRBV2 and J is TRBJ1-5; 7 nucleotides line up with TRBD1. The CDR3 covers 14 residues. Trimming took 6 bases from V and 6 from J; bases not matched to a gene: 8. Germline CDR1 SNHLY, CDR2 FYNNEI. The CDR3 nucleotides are TGTGCCAGCAGGCGCCAGGGGGGCGGTCAGCCCCAGCATTTT. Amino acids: CASRRQGGGQPQHF.

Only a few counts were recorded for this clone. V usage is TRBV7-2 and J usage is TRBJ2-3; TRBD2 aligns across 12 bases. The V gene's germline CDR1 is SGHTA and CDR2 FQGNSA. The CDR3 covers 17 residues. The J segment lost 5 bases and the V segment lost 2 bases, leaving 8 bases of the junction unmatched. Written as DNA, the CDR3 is TGTGCCAGCAGCTTAAATTGGCTAGCGGGGGGGGTAGATACGCAGTATTTT. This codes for CASSLNWLAGGVDTQYF.

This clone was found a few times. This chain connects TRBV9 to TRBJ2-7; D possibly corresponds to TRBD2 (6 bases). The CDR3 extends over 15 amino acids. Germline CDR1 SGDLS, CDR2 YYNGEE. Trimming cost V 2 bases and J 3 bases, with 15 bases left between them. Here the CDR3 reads CASSVRSGVFYEQYF. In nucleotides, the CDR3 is TGTGCCAGCAGCGTCCGCTCGGGGGTTTTCTACGAGCAGTACTTC.

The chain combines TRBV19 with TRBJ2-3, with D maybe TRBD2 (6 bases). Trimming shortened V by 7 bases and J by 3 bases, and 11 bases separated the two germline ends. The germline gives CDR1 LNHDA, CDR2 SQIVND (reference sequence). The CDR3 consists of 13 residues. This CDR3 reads CASIEGRTDTQYF. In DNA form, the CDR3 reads TGTGCCAGTATCGAGGGGAGGACAGATACGCAGTATTTT.

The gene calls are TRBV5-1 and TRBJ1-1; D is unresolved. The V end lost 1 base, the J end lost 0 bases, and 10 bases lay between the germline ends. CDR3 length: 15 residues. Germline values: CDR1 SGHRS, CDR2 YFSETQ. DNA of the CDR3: TGCGCCAGCAGCTTGAAAGAGGGCATGAACACTGAAGCTTTCTTT. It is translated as CASSLKEGMNTEAFF.

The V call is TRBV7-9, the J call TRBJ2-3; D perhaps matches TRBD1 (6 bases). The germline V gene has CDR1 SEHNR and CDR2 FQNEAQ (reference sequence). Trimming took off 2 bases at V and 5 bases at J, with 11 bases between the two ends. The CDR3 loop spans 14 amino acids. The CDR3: CASSLQQGLDTQYF. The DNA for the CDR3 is TGTGCCAGCAGCTTACAACAGGGTTTAGATACGCAGTATTTT.

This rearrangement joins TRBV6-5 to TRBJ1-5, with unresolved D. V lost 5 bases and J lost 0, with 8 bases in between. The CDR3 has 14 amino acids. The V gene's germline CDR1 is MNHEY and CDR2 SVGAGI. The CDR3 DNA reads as TGTGCCAGCAGTAAAACTTATAGCAATCAGCCCCAGCATTTT. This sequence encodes CASSKTYSNQPQHF.

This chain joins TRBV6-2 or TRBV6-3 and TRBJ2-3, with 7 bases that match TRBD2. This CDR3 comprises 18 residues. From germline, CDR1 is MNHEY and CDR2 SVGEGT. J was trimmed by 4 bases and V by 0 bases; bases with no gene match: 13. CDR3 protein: CASSYSPGGSEDPDTQYF. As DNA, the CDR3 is TGTGCCAGCAGTTACTCTCCCGGGGGGTCCGAGGATCCAGATACGCAGTATTTT.

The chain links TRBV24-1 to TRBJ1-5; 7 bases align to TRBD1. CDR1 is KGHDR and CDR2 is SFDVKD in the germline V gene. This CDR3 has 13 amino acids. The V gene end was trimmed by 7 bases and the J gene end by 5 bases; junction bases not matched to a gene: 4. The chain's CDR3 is CATSIQGDQPQHF. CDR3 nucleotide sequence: TGTGCCACCAGCATCCAGGGGGATCAGCCCCAGCATTTT.

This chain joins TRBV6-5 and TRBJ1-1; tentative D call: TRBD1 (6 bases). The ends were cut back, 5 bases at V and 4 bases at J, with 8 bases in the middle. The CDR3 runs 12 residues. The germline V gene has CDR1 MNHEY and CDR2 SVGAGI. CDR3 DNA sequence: TGTGCCAGCAGTCAGGGGTTCACTGAAGCTTTCTTT. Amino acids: CASSQGFTEAFF.

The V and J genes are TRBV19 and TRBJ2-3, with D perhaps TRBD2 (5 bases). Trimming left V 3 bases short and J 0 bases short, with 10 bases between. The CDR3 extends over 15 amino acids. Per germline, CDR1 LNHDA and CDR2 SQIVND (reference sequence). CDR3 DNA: TGTGCCAGTAGTATGGGGAGCACTAGCACAGATACGCAGTATTTT. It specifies CASSMGSTSTDTQYF. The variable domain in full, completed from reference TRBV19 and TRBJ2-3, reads DGGITQSPKYLFRKEGQNVTLSCEQNLNHDAMYWYRQDPGQGLRLIYYSQIVNDFQKGDIAEGYSVSREKKESFPLTVTSAQKNPTAFYLCASSMGSTSTDTQYFGPGTRLTVL.

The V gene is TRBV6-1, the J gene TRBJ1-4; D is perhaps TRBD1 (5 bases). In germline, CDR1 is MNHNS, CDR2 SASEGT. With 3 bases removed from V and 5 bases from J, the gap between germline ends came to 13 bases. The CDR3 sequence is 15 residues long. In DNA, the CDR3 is TGTGCCAGCAGTGAGTGGGCAGGGTTGAATGAAAAACTGTTTTTT. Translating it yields CASSEWAGLNEKLFF.

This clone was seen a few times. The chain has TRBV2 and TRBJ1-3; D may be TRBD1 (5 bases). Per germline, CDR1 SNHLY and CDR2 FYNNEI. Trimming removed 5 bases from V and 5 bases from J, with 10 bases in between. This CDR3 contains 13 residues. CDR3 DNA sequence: TGTGCCAGCAGTACAGGATTCCGAAACACCATATATTTT. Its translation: CASSTGFRNTIYF.

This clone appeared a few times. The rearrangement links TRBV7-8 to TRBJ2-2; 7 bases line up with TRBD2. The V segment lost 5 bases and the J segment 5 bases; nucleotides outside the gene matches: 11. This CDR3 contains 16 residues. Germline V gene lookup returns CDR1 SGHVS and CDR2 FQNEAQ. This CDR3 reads CASSPPGLLTTGELFF. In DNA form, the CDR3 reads TGTGCCAGCAGCCCGCCGGGACTACTTACTACCGGGGAGCTGTTTTTT.

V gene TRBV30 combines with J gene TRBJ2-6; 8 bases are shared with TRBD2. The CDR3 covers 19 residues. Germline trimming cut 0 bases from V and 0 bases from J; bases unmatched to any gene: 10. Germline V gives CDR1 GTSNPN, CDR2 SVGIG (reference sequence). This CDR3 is CAWSVRRAGTSSGANVLTF. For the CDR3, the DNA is TGTGCCTGGAGTGTACGAAGGGCAGGGACTAGCTCTGGGGCCAACGTCCTGACTTTC.

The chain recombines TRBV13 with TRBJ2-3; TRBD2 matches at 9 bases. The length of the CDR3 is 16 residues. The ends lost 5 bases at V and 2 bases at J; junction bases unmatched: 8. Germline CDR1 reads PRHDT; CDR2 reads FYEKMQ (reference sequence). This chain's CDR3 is CASSRLTSGPTDTQYF. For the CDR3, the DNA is TGTGCCAGCAGCCGACTGACTAGCGGACCCACAGATACGCAGTATTTT. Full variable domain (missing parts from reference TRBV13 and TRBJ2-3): AAGVIQSPRHLIKEKRETATLKCYPIPRHDTVYWYQQGPGQDPQFLISFYEKMQSDKGSIPDRFSAQQFSDYHSELNMSSLELGDSALYFCASSRLTSGPTDTQYFGPGTRLTVL.

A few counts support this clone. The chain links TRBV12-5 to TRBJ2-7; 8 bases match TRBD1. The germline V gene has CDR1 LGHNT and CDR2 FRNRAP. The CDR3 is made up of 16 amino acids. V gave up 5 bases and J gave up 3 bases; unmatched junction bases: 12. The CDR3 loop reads CASGPPSTGGFYEQYF. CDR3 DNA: TGTGCTAGTGGTCCGCCTTCCACAGGGGGTTTCTACGAGCAGTACTTC.